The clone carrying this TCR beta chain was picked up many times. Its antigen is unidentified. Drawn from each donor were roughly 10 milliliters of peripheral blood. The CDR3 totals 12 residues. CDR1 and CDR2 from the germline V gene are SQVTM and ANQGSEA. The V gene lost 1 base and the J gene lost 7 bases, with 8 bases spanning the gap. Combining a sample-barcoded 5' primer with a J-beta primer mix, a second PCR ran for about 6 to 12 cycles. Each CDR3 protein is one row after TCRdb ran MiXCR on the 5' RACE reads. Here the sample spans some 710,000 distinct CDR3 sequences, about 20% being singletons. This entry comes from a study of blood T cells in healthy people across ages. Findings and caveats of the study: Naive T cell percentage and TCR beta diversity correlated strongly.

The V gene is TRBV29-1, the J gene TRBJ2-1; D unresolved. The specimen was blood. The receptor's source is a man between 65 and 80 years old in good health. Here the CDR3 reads CSVEAPTNEQFF. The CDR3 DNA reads TGCAGCGTTGAAGCGCCTACTAATGAGCAGTTCTTC.